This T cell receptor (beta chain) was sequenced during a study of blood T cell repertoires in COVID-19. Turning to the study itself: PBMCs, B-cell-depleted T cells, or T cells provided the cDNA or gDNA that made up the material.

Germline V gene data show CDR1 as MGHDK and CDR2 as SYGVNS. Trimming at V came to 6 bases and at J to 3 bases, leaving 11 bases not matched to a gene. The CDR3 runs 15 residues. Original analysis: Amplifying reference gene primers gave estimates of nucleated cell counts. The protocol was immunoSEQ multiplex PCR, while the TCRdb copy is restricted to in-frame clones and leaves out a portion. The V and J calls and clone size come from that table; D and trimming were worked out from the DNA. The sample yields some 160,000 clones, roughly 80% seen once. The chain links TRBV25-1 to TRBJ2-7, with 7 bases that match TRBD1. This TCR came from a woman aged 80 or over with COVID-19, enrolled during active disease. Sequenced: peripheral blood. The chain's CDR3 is CASRRTGDRVYEQYF. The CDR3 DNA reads TGTGCCAGCAGGAGGACAGGTGACAGGGTCTACGAGCAGTACTTC.